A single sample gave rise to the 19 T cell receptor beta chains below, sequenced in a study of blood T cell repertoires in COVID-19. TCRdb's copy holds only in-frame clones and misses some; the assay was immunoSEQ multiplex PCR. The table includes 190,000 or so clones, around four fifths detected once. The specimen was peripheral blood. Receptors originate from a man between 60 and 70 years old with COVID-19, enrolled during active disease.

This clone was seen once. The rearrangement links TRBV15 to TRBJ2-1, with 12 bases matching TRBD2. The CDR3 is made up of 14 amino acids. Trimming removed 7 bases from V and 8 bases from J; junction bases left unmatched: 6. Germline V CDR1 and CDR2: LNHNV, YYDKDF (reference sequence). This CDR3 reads CATKGGLAGYEQFF. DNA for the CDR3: TGTGCCACCAAGGGGGGACTAGCGGGTTATGAGCAGTTCTTC.

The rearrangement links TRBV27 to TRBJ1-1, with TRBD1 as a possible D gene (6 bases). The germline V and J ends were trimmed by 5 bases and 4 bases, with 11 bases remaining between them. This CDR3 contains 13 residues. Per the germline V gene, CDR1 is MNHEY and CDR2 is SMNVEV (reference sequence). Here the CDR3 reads CASSVHRVTEAFF. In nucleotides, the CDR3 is TGTGCCAGCAGTGTCCACAGGGTCACTGAAGCTTTCTTT.

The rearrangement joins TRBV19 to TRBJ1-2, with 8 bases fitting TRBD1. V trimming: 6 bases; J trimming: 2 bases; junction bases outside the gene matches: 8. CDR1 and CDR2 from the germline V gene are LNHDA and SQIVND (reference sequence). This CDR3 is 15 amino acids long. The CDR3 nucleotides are TGTGCCAGTAGAAATCCGGGACAGGCAAACTATGGCTACACCTTC. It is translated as CASRNPGQANYGYTF.

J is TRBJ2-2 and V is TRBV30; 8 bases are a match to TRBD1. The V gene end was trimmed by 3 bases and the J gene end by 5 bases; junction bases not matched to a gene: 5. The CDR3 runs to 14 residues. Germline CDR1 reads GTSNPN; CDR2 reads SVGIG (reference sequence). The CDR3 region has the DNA TGTGCCTGGAGGGACAGGGCACGTACCGGGGAGCTGTTTTTT. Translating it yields CAWRDRARTGELFF.

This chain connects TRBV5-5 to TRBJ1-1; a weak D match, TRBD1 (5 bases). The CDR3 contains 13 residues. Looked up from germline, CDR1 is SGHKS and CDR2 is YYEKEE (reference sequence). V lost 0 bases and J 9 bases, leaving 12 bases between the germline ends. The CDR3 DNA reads TGTGCCAGCAGCTTGGTCGGCGCAGGGCAAGCTTTCTTT. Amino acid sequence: CASSLVGAGQAFF.

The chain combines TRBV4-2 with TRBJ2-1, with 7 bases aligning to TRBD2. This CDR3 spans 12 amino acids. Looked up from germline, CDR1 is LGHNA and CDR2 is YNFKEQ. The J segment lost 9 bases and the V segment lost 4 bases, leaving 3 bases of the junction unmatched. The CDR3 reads CASSRLAGEQFF. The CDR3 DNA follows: TGTGCCAGCAGCCGACTAGCCGGTGAGCAGTTCTTC.

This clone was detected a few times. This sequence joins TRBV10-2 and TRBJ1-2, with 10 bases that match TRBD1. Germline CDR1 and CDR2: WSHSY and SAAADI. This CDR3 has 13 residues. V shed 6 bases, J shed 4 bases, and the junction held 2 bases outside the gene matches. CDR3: CASRGQGFYGYTF. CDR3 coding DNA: TGCGCCAGCAGGGGACAGGGGTTCTATGGCTACACCTTC.

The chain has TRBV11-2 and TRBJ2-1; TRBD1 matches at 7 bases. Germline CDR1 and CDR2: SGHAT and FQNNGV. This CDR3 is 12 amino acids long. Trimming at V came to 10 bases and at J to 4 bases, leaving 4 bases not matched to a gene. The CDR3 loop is CATTGAYNEQFF. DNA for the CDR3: TGTGCCACCACAGGGGCGTACAATGAGCAGTTCTTC.

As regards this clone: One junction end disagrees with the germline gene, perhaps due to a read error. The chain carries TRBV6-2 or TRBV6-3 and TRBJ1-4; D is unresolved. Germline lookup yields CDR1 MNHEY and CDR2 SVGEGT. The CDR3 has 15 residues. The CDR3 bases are TGTGCCAGCAGTGACTCGCCAGCAACTAATGAAAAACTGTTTTTT. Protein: CASSDSPATNEKLFF.

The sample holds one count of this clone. The DNA of the CDR3 is TGTGCCGCGGGACAGGGCGACATCGGGGAGCTGTTTTTT. Amino acid sequence: CAAGQGDIGELFF. The rearrangement joins TRBV30 to TRBJ2-2, with 9 bases aligning to TRBD1. Germline assignment: CDR1 GTSNPN and CDR2 SVGIG (reference sequence). The CDR3 is 13 amino acids. V lost 8 bases and J lost 7; bases outside the gene matches: 8.

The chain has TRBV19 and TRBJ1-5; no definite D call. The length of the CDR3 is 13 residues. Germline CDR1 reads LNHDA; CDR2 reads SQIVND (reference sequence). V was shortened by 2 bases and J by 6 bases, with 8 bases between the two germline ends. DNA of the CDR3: TGTGCCAGTAGTATAACGGCGGGTCAGCCCCAGCATTTT. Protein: CASSITAGQPQHF.

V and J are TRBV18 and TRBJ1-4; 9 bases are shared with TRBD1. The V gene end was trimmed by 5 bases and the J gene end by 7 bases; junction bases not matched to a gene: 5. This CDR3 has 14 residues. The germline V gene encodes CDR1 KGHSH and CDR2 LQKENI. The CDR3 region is CASSEQGAFEKLFF. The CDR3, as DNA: TGTGCCAGCTCAGAACAGGGGGCGTTTGAAAAACTGTTTTTT. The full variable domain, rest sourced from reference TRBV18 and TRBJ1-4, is NAGVMQNPRHLVRRRGQEARLRCSPMKGHSHVYWYRQLPEEGLKFMVYLQKENIIDESGMPKERFSAEFPKEGPSILRIQQVVRGDSAAYFCASSEQGAFEKLFFGSGTQLSVL.

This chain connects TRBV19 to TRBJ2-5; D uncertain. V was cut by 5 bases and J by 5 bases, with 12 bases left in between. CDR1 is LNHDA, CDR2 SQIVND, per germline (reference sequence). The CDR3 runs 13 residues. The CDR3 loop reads CASSSLMEETQYF. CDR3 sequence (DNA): TGTGCCAGTAGTTCGTTGATGGAGGAGACCCAGTACTTC.

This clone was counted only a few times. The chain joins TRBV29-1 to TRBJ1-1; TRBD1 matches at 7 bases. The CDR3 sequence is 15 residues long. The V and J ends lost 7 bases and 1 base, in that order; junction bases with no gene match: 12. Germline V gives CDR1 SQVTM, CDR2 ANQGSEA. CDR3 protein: CSATEGARGNTEAFF. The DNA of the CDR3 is TGCAGCGCCACGGAGGGGGCGCGGGGGAACACTGAAGCTTTCTTT.

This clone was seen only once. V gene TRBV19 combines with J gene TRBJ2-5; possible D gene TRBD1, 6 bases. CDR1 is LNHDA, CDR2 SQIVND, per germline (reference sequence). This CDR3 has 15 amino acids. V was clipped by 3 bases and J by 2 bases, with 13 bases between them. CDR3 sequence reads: CASSISRQEQETQYF. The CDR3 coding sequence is TGTGCCAGTAGTATTAGCAGACAGGAGCAAGAGACCCAGTACTTC.

CDR3 sequence (DNA): TGCAGTGCTAGTACAGGGCGGAACACTGAAGCTTTCTTT. Amino acids: CSASTGRNTEAFF. The chain couples TRBV20-1 to TRBJ1-1; possible D gene TRBD1, 6 bases. CDR3 length: 13 residues. CDR1 DFQATT and CDR2 SNEGSKA come from the germline V gene (reference sequence). Trimming took 3 bases from V and 1 from J, leaving 9 bases between them.

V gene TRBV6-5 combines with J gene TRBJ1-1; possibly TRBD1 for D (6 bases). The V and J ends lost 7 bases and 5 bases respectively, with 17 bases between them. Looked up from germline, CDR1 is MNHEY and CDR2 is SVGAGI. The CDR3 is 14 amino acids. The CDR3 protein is CASTTTGGRTEAFF. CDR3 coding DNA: TGTGCCAGCACCACTACGGGGGGGCGGACTGAAGCTTTCTTT.

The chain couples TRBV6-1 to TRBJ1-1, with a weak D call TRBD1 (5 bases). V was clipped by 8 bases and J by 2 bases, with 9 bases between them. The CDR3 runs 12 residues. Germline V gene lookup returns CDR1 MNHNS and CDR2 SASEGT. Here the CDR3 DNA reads TGTGCCAGCGGCAGGGTTAACACTGAAGCTTTCTTT. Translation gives CASGRVNTEAFF.

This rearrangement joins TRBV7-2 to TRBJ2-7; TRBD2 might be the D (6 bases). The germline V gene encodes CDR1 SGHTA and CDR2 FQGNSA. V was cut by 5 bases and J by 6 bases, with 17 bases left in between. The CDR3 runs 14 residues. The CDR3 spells CASSRLGGRGEQYF. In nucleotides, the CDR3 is TGTGCCAGCAGCCGCCTCGGAGGGCGGGGCGAGCAGTACTTC.